This T cell receptor (beta chain) was captured by sequencing in a study of blood T cell repertoires in COVID-19. Repertoires were generated with immunoSEQ multiplex PCR, while TCRdb's copy carries only in-frame clones and drops some. The repertoire holds a few hundred thousand clones, with 85% as singletons. Recruits, aged roughly 18 to 100 years, lived in 20 to 30 US areas. By share of the sample, this clone is medium-sized. After removal of 0 bases from V and 1 base from J, the junction contained 10 bases not matched to a gene. This CDR3 is 18 amino acids long. Germline values: CDR1 ENHRY, CDR2 SYGVKD.

The gene calls are TRBV10-3 and TRBJ2-3; TRBD2 aligns across 7 bases. This TCR was recovered from a man aged 35 to 55 who had recovered from COVID-19. Sequencing was performed on PBMCs or T cells enriched from blood (not recorded which). The CDR3 region has the DNA TGTGCCATCAGTGAGTCAAGGAAGCGGGATCCACGCACAGATACGCAGTATTTT. Translating it yields CAISESRKRDPRTDTQYF.